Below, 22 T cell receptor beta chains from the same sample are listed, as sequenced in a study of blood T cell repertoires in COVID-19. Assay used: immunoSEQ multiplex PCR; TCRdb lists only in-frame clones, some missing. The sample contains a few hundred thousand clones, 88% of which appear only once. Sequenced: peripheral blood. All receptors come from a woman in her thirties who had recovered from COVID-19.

CDR3 sequence reads: CASSLDRDEQYF. CDR3 in DNA: TGTGCCAGCAGCCTTGACAGGGACGAGCAGTACTTC. The J gene is TRBJ2-7, the V gene TRBV4-2; 7 bases align to TRBD1. With V trimmed by 4 bases and J by 5 bases, 2 bases remained unmatched. Per the germline V gene, CDR1 is LGHNA and CDR2 is YNFKEQ. This CDR3 has 12 residues.

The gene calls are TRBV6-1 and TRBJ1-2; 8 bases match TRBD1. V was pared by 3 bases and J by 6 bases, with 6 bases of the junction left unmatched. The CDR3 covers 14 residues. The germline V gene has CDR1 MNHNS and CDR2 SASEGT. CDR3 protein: CASSDYRGGNGYTF. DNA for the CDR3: TGTGCCAGCAGTGATTACAGGGGGGGTAATGGCTACACCTTC.

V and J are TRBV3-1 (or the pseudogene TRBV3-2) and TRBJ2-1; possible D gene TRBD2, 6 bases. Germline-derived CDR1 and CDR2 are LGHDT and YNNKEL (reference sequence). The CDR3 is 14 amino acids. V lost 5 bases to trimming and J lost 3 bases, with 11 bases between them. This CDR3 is CASSYRSGYNEQFF. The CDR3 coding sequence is TGTGCCAGCAGCTACCGTAGCGGCTACAATGAGCAGTTCTTC.

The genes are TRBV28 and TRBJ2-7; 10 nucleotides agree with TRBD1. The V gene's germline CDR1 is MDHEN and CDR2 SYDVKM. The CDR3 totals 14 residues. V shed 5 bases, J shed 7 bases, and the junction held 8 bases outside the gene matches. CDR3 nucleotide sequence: TGTGCCAGCAGTCTCCCGGGACAGGGGCCGGAGCAGTACTTC. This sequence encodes CASSLPGQGPEQYF.

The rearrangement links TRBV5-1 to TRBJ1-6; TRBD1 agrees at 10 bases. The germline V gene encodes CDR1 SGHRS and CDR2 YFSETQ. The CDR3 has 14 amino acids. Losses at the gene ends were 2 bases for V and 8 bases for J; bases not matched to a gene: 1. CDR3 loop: CASSFGTGDSPLHF. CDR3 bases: TGCGCCAGCAGCTTTGGGACAGGGGATTCACCCCTCCACTTT.

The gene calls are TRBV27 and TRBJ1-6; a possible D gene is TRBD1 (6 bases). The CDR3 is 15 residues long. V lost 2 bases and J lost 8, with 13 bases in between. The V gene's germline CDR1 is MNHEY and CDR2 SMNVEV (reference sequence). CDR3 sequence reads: CASSLNGQPYSPLHF. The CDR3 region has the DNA TGTGCCAGCAGTTTAAACGGACAGCCGTATTCACCCCTCCACTTT.

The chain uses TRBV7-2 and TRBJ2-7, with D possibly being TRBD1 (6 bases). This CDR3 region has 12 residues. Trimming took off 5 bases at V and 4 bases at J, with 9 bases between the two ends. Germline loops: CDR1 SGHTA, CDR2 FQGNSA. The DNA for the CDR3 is TGTGCCAGCAGCGCACAGGGTTACGAGCAGTACTTC. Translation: CASSAQGYEQYF.

CDR3 in amino acids: CASSFPTGGYTDTQYF. CDR3 DNA: TGTGCCAGCAGTTTCCCCACAGGGGGCTACACAGATACGCAGTATTTT. This chain links TRBV28 with TRBJ2-3, with TRBD1 matching 9 bases. V lost 3 bases, J lost 2 bases, and 6 bases stayed unmatched. This CDR3 is built from 16 residues. Looked up from germline, CDR1 is MDHEN and CDR2 is SYDVKM.

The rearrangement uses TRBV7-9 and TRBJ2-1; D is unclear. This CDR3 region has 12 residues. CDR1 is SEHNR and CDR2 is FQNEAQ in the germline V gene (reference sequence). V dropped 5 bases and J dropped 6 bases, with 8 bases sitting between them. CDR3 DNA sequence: TGTGCCAGCAGCCCCCAAGCCAATGAGCAGTTCTTC. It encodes CASSPQANEQFF.

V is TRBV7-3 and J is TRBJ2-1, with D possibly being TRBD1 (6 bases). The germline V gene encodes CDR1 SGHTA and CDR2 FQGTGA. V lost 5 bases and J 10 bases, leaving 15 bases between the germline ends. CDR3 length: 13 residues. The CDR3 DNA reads TGTGCCAGCAGCCTCGACAGGTATGGGGAGCAGTTCTTC. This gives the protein CASSLDRYGEQFF.

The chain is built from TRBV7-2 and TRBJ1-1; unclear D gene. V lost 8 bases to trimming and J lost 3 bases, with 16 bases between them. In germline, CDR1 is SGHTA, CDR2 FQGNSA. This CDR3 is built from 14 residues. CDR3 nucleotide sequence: TGTGCCAGCTCCCGAATGGCACTAGACACTGAAGCTTTCTTT. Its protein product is CASSRMALDTEAFF.

The DNA of the CDR3 is TGTGCCAGCAGTTCGCAATCAGGGGACTATGGCTACACCTTC. As protein: CASSSQSGDYGYTF. The rearrangement joins TRBV6-5 to TRBJ1-2, with a possible D match to TRBD1 (6 bases). This CDR3 region has 14 residues. Germline values: CDR1 MNHEY, CDR2 SVGAGI. The V end was cut by 4 bases, the J end by 3 bases, with 12 bases between.

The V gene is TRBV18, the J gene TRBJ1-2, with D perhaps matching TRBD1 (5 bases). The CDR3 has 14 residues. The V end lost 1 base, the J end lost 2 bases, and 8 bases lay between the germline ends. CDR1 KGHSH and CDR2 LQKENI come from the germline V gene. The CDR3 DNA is TGTGCCAGCTCACCACAAGGGGTAAACTATGGCTACACCTTC. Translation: CASSPQGVNYGYTF. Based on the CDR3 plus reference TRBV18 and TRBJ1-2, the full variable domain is NAGVMQNPRHLVRRRGQEARLRCSPMKGHSHVYWYRQLPEEGLKFMVYLQKENIIDESGMPKERFSAEFPKEGPSILRIQQVVRGDSAAYFCASSPQGVNYGYTFGSGTRLTVV.

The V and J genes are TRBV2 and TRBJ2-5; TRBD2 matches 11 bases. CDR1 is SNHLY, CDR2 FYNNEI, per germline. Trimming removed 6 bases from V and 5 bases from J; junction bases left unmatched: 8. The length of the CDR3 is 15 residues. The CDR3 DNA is TGTGCCAGCAGCCAGACTAGCGGGGTGGCGGAGACCCAGTACTTC. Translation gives CASSQTSGVAETQYF.

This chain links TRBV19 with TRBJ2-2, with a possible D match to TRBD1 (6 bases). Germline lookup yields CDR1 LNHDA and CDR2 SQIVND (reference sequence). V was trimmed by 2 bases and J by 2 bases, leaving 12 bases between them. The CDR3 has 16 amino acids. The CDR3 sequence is CASSISPDSNTGELFF. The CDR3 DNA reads TGTGCCAGTAGTATATCCCCGGACAGCAACACCGGGGAGCTGTTTTTT.

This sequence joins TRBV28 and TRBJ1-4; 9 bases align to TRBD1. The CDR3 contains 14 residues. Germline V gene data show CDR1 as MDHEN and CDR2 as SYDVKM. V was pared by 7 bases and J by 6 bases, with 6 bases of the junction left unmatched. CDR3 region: CASNRDRVYEKLFF. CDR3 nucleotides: TGTGCCAGCAACCGGGACAGGGTTTATGAAAAACTGTTTTTT. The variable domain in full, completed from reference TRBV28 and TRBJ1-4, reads DVKVTQSSRYLVKRTGEKVFLECVQDMDHENMFWYRQDPGLGLRLIYFSYDVKMKEKGDIPEGYSVSREKKERFSLILESASTNQTSMYLCASNRDRVYEKLFFGSGTQLSVL.

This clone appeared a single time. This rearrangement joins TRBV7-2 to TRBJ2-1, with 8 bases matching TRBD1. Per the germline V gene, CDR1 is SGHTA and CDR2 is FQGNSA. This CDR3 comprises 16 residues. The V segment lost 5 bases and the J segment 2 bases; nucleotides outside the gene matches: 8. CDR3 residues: CASSRRTGSTYNEQFF. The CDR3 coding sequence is TGTGCCAGCAGCCGGCGGACAGGGAGTACCTACAATGAGCAGTTCTTC.

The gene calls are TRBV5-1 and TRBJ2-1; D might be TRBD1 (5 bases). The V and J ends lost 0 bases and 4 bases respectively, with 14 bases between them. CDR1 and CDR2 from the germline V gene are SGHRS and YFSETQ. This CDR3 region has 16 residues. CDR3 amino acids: CASSLEGVGIYNEQFF. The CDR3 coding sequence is TGCGCCAGCAGCTTGGAAGGGGTAGGGATTTACAATGAGCAGTTCTTC.

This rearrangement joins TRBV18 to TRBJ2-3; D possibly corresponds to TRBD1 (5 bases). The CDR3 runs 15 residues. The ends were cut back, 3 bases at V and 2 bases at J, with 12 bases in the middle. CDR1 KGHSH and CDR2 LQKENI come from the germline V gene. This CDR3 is CASSPGRSYTDTQYF. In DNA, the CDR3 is TGTGCCAGCTCACCGGGGCGGAGCTACACAGATACGCAGTATTTT.

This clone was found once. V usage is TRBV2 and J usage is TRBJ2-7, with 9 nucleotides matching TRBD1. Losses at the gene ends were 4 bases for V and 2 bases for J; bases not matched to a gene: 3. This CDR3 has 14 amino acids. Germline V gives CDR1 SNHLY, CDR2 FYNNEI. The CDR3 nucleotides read TGTGCCAGCAGTGTCAGACAGGGGGCCTACGAGCAGTACTTC. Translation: CASSVRQGAYEQYF.

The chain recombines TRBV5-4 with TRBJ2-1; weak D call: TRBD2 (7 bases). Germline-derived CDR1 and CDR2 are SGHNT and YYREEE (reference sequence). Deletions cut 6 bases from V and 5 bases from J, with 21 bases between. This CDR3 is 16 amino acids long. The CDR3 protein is CASTREGGALDNEQFF. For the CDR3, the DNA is TGTGCCAGCACCCGCGAGGGGGGGGCTCTGGACAATGAGCAGTTCTTC.

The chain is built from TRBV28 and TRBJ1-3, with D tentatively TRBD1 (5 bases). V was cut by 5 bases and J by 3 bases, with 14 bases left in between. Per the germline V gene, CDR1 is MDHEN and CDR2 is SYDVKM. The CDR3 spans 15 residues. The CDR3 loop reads CASSPLGGFGNTIYF. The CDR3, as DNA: TGTGCCAGCAGTCCCCTTGGGGGGTTTGGAAACACCATATATTTT.